One T cell receptor (beta chain) is described in this entry. This clonotype is classified as medium-sized (0.01 to 0.1%). Its antigen remains unidentified. One base away there is no much larger clone; base qualities are not given. The CDR3 runs 15 residues from the cysteine to the phenylalanine. The kept DNA is CDR3 alone, 45 bases in frame from the first base. The germline V gene supplies CDR1 SGHTA and CDR2 FQGNSA. V loses 5 bases at its end and J loses 3 bases; junction bases beyond the gene matches: 9. cDNA was synthesized by template-switch 5'RACE using a primer carrying a 10-nucleotide random unique molecular identifier by which each TCR transcript was tagged. Over 180 million TCR-beta sequences, covering 15-18 subjects, were produced in each sequencing run. The RNeasy kit was used to extract total RNA. The KAPA Real-time Library Amplification kit was used to amplify TCR-beta VDJ regions with primers for the TCR constant region and the 5'RACE anchor. A first PCR added sample indexes and Illumina adaptors, and a second PCR then raised library yield. The roughly 650 bp TCR product was size-selected on a 2% E-gel SizeSelection system after Ampure bead purification. Library quality was checked on a Bioanalyzer, concentration was measured with Qubit, and libraries were quantified with the Kapa Library Quantification kit before pooling. Paired-end 2 x 150 bp sequencing of the libraries was performed on an Illumina HiSeq 2500. To increase sequence diversity, roughly 24-31% phiX was spiked into each library pool. Per the authors' processing: Quality-filtered reads were processed with the UMI-based MiGEC pipeline, which removed over 85% of raw TCR sequences during error correction. IMGT germline references were used for aligning VDJ genes, and each clonotype was defined as a unique CDR3 amino acid sequence together with its V-J genes. Clonal expansion, Shannon diversity and CDR3 relatedness (CalcPairwiseDistances, ClusterSamples) were evaluated with VDJtools, and phylogenetic trees were built with CLCbio workbench. Clones with at least 8 unique UMIs were defined as expanded, with this threshold being based on coefficient-of-variation modelling across technical triplicates. TCRdb reanalyzed the raw reads on its own, using fastp at Q25 for trimming and MiXCR for clone calling, and kept in-frame beta chains. Each record represents a unique CDR3 protein, reported with the most common genes and DNA among its rows. Here the V and J calls rest on TCRdb's processing, not on the authors' analysis. The sample records about 41,000 distinct CDR3 sequences, about 13% of which are singletons. The ten largest clones capture 1.3% of the sample.

Blood bank volunteers in Maryland, USA served as the healthy controls. Unsorted PBMC libraries were generated from 2 million PBMCs stored in RNAlater at -80 °C until RNA extraction. Peripheral blood was subjected to Ficoll-Hypaque density gradient centrifugation to isolate PBMCs, which were then cryopreserved in liquid nitrogen. These data are taken from a study of neurological immune-mediated disorders (dated by TCRdb to the late 2010s). In terms of the full investigation: Peripheral blood TCR-beta repertoires from patients with HTLV-I-associated myelopathy (HAM/TSP), patients with multiple sclerosis, and healthy controls were compared in the study using UMI-based sequencing. Of the 68 subjects in the cohort, some 15 were HAM/TSP patients, some 35 were multiple sclerosis patients, and 20 were healthy controls. Longitudinal samples, technical triplicates and paired sorted CD4+ and CD8+ T-cell subsets, alongside PBMC samples, were included among the approximately 98 TCR-beta libraries.

Study-wide findings and limitations: TCR clonal expansion was highest in HAM/TSP patients and lowest in MS patients, with MS patients falling below even healthy controls. No identical CDR3 amino acid sequences were found to be shared among expanded clones across subjects, suggesting that TCR-beta repertoires were private in all groups.

The sequence links TRBV7-2 to TRBJ1-1; 7 bases in the middle match TRBD1. The sequence was collected from a female donor in good health. Sequencing input: PBMCs. In nucleotide form, the sequence is TGTGCCAGCAGCCGAGGGACAGCTTTCTACACTGAAGCTTTCTTT. This translates into CASSRGTAFYTEAFF. With all but the CDR3 taken from the reference TRBV7-2 and TRBJ1-1 genes, the full variable domain is: GAGVSQSPSNKVTEKGKDVELRCDPISGHTALYWYRQSLGQGLEFLIYFQGNSAPDKSGLPSDRFSAERTGGSVSTLTIQRTQQEDSAVYLCASSRGTAFYTEAFFGQGTRLTVV.